What follows is one TCR beta chain and its context. Its specificity is not known. This entry is derived from a study of shared clonotypes between healthy human individuals. All donors qualified as healthy HIV-negative adults and had experienced no recent acute infections or vaccinations. Within Nashville, Tennessee resided all donors, each a Caucasian adult. Whole-study findings and limits: Clonotype sharing levels among donors were expected to vary with sequencing depth.

Between the trimmed V and J ends, which lost 5 bases and 3 bases, there was a span of 8 bases. Germline CDR1 and CDR2: MDHEN and SYDVKM. This CDR3 contains 12 residues. Assay used: immunoSEQ multiplex PCR; TCRdb lists only in-frame clones, some missing. The table has approximately 510,000 clones, 79% seen once. This clonotype originated in a woman aged 40 to 50 in good health. Some clones in this sample may be carry-over from other donors' samples. The material sequenced was PBMCs. This chain links TRBV28 with TRBJ2-7; unclear D gene. The CDR3 spells CASSQTGYEQYF. The CDR3 coding sequence is TGTGCCAGCAGTCAAACGGGCTACGAGCAGTACTTC.